Included here is one T cell receptor (beta chain) sequence, with context. These data belong to a study of blood T cells in healthy people across ages. Through a sample-barcoded 5' primer and a J-beta primer mix, a second PCR was run for about 6 to 12 cycles. One entry per CDR3 protein results from TCRdb running MiXCR on the 5' RACE reads. Of 650,000 to 700,000 distinct CDR3 sequences in the sample, approximately 30% were seen once. Losses at the gene ends were 2 bases for V and 8 bases for J; bases not matched to a gene: 10. The CDR3 consists of 15 residues. CDR1 is SGHRS, CDR2 YFSETQ, per germline. The J gene is TRBJ1-2, the V gene TRBV5-1; 9 bases match TRBD1. This receptor was identified in a woman aged 80 or over in good health. The sample taken for sequencing was blood. The CDR3 bases are TGCGCCAGCAGCTTAACAGGGGGCGACCCCTGGGGCTACACCTTC. Translating it yields CASSLTGGDPWGYTF.